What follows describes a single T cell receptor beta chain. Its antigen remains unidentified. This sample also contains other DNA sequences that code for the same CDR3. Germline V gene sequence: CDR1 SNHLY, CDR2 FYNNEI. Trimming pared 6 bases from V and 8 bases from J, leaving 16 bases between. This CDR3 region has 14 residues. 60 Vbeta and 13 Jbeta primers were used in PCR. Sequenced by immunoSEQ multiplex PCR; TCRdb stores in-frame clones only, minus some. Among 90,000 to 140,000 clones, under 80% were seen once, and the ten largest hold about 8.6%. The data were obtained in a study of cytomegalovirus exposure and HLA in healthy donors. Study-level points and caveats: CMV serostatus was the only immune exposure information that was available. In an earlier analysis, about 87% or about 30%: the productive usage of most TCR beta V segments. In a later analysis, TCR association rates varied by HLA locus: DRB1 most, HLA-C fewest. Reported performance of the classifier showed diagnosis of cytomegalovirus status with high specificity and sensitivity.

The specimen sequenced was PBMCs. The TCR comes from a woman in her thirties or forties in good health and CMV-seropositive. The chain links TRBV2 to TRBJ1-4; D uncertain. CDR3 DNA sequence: TGTGCCAGCAGCCACACCAAGACGGGGGAAAAACTGTTTTTT. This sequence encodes CASSHTKTGEKLFF.